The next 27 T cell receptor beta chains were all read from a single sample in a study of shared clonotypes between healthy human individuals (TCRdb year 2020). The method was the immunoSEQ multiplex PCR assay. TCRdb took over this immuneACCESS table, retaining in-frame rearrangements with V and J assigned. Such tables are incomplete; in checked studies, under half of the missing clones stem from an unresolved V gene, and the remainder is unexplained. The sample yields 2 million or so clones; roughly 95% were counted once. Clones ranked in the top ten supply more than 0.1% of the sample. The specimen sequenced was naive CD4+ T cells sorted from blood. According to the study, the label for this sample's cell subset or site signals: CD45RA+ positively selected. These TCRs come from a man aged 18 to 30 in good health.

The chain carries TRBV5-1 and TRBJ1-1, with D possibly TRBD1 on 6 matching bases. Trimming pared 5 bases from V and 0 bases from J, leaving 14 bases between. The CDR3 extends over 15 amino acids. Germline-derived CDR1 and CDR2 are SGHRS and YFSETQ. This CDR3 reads CASRLTGEVNTEAFF. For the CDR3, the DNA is TGCGCCAGCAGATTGACAGGAGAAGTGAACACTGAAGCTTTCTTT.

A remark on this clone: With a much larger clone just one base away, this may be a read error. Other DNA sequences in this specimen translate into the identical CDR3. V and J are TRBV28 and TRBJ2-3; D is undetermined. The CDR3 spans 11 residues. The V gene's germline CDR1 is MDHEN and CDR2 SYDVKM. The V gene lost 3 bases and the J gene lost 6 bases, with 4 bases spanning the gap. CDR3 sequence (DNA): TGTGCCAGCAGTTTGGGTGATACGCAGTATTTT. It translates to CASSLGDTQYF.

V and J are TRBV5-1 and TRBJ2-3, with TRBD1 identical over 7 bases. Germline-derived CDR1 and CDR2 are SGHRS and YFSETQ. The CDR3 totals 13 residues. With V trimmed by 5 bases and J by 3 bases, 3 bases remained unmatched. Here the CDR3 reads CASRWGQTDTQYF. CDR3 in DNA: TGCGCCAGCAGGTGGGGACAGACAGATACGCAGTATTTT. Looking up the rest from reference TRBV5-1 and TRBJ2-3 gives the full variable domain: KAGVTQTPRYLIKTRGQQVTLSCSPISGHRSVSWYQQTPGQGLQFLFEYFSETQRNKGNFPGRFSGRQFSNSRSEMNVSTLELGDSALYLCASRWGQTDTQYFGPGTRLTVL.

CDR3 protein: CASSFQTGGTGELFF. The CDR3 DNA reads TGTGCCAGCAGCTTCCAGACAGGCGGCACCGGGGAGCTGTTTTTT. V is TRBV7-2 and J is TRBJ2-2; perhaps TRBD1 as D (6 bases). Trimming removed 3 bases at V and 4 bases at J, with 12 bases between. The CDR3 is 15 residues long. CDR1 and CDR2 from the germline V gene are SGHTA and FQGNSA.

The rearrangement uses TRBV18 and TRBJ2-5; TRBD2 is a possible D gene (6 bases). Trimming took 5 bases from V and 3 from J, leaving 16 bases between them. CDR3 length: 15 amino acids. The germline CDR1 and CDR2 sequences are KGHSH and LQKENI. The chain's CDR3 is CASSSGTPPKETQYF. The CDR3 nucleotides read TGTGCCAGCTCATCAGGGACTCCTCCAAAAGAGACCCAGTACTTC.

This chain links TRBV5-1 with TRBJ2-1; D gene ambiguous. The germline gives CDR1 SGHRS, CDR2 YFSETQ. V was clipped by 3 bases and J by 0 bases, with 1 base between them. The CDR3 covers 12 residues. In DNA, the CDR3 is TGCGCCAGCAGCTACTCCTACAATGAGCAGTTCTTC. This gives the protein CASSYSYNEQFF.

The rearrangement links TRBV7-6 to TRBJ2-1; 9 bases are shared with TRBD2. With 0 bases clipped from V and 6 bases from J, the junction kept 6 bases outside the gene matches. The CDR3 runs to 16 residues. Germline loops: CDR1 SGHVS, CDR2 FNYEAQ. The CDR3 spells CASSLAFSGGSNEQFF. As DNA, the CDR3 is TGTGCCAGCAGCTTAGCTTTTAGCGGGGGTTCCAATGAGCAGTTCTTC.

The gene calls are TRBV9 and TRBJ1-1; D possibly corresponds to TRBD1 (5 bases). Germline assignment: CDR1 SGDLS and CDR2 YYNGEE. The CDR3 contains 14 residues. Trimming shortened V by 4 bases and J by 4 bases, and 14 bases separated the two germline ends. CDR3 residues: CASSLRPGGTEAFF. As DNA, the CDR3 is TGTGCCAGCAGCTTACGCCCGGGGGGCACTGAAGCTTTCTTT.

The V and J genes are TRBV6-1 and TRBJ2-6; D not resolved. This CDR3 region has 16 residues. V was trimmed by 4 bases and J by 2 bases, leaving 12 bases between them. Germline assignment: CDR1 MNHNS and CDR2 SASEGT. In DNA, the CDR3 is TGTGCCAGCAGTGGAGTGATTATAGCTGGGGCCAACGTCCTGACTTTC. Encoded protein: CASSGVIIAGANVLTF.

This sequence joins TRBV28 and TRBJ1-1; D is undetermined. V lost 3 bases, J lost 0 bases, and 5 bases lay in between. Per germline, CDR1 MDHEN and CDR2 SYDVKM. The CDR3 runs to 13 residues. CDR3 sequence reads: CASSFSLNTEAFF. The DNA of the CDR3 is TGTGCCAGCAGTTTTTCCCTGAACACTGAAGCTTTCTTT.

CDR3 DNA sequence: TGCGCCAGCAGCTTCCTGGACAGGGCCTATGGCTACACCTTC. It specifies CASSFLDRAYGYTF. The rearrangement uses TRBV5-1 and TRBJ1-2, with 8 nucleotides matching TRBD1. The V and J ends lost 2 bases and 4 bases, in that order; junction bases with no gene match: 4. Per germline, CDR1 SGHRS and CDR2 YFSETQ. The CDR3 is 14 residues long. Supplemented by reference TRBV5-1 and TRBJ1-2, the full variable domain reads KAGVTQTPRYLIKTRGQQVTLSCSPISGHRSVSWYQQTPGQGLQFLFEYFSETQRNKGNFPGRFSGRQFSNSRSEMNVSTLELGDSALYLCASSFLDRAYGYTFGSGTRLTVV.

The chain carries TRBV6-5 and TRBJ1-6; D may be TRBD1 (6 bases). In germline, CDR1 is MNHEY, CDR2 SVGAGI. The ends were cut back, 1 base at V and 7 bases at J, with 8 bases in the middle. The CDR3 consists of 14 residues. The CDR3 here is CASSYYRENSPLHF. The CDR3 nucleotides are TGTGCCAGCAGTTACTACAGGGAAAATTCACCCCTCCACTTT.

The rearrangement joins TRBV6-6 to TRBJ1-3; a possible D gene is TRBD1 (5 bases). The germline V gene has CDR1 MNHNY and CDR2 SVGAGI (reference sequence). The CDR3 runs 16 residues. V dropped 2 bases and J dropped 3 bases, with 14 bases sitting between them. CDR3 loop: CASSYPGRVGGNTIYF. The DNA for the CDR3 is TGTGCCAGCAGTTACCCAGGCAGGGTGGGTGGAAACACCATATATTTT.

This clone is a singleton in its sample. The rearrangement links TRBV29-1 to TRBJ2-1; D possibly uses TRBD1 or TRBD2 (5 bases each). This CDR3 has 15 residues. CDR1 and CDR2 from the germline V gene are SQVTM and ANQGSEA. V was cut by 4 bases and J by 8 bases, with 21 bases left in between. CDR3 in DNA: TGCAGCGTTGGACGAACCGGGACCTCTACGGATGAGCAGTTCTTC. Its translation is CSVGRTGTSTDEQFF.

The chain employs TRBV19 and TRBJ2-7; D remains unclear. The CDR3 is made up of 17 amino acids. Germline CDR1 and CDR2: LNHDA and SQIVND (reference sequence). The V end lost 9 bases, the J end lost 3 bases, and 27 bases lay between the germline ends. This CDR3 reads CARPTPNTSTYYYEQYF. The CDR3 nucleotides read TGTGCCAGACCCACCCCCAACACCTCCACTTACTACTACGAGCAGTACTTC.

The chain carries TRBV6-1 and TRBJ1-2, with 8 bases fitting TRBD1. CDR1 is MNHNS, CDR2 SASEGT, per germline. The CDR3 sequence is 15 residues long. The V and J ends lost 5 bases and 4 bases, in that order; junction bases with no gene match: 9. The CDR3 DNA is TGTGCCAGCAGTTCCGAAGACAGGGGAATCTATGGCTACACCTTC. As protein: CASSSEDRGIYGYTF.

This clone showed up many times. This CDR3 reads CASSLIDRAGGYTF. CDR3 DNA: TGTGCCAGCAGTTTGATTGACAGGGCGGGCGGCTACACCTTC. V usage is TRBV25-1 and J usage is TRBJ1-2, with 7 bases lining up with TRBD1. V was clipped by 5 bases and J by 8 bases; unmatched bases: 11. The CDR3 consists of 14 residues. The germline gives CDR1 MGHDK, CDR2 SYGVNS.

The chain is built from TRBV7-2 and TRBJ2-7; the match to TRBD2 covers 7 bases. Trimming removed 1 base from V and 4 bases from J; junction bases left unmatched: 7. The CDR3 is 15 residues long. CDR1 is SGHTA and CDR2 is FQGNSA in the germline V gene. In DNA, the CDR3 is TGTGCCAGCAGCTTAGTTGTCGCGGGAGTGTACGAGCAGTACTTC. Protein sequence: CASSLVVAGVYEQYF.

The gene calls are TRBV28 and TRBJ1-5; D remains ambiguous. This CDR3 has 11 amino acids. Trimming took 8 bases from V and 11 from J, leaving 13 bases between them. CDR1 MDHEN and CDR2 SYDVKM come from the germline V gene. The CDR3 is CASGLAMAQHF. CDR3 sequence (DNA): TGTGCCAGCGGACTAGCCATGGCCCAGCATTTT.

This CDR3 is CASSPSGVRDTQYF. CDR3 coding DNA: TGTGCCAGCAGCCCTAGCGGGGTCCGGGATACGCAGTATTTT. The V gene is TRBV6-5, the J gene TRBJ2-3, with TRBD2 identical over 9 bases. Unmatched junction bases numbered 7, after V lost 6 bases and J lost 6 bases. The CDR3 has 14 amino acids. Germline CDR1 reads MNHEY; CDR2 reads SVGAGI.

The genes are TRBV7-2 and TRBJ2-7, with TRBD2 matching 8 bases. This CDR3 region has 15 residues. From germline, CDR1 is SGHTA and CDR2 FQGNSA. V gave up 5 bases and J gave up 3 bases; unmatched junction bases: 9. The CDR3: CASSIGLAGLYEQYF. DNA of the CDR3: TGTGCCAGCAGCATAGGGTTAGCGGGGCTCTACGAGCAGTACTTC.

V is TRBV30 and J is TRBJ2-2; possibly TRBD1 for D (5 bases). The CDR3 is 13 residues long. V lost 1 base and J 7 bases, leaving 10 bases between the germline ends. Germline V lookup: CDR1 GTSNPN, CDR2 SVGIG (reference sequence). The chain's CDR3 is CAWSEGKSGELFF. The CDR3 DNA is TGTGCCTGGAGTGAGGGGAAGAGCGGGGAGCTGTTTTTT. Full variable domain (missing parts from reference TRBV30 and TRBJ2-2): SQTIHQWPATLVQPVGSPLSLECTVEGTSNPNLYWYRQAAGRGLQLLFYSVGIGQISSEVPQNLSASRPQDRQFILSSKKLLLSDSGFYLCAWSEGKSGELFFGEGSRLTVL.

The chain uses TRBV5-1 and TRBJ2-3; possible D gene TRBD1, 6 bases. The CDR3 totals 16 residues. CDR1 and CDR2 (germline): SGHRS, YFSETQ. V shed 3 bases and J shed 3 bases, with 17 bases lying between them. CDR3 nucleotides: TGCGCCAGCAGCTGGAATCAGGGGCGGAGGACAGATACGCAGTATTTT. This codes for CASSWNQGRRTDTQYF.

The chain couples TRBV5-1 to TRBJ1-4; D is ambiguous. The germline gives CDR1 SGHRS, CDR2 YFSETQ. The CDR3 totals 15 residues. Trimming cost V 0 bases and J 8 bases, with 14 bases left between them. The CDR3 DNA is TGCGCCAGCAGCTTGGTAGGAGGGCGTGAAGAAAAACTGTTTTTT. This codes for CASSLVGGREEKLFF.

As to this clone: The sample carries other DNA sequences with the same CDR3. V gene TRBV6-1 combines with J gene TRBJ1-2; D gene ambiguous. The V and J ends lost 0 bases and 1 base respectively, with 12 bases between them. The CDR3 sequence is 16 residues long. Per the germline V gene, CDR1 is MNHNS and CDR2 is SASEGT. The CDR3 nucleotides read TGTGCCAGCAGTGAAGCAGGACCGATGTTTAACTATGGCTACACCTTC. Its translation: CASSEAGPMFNYGYTF.

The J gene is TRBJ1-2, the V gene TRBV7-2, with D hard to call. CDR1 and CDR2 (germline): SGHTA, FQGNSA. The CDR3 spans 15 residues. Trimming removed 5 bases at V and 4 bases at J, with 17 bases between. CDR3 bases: TGTGCCAGCAGCCAACAACCACAGTTTTCCTATGGCTACACCTTC. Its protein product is CASSQQPQFSYGYTF. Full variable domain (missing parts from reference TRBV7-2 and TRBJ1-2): GAGVSQSPSNKVTEKGKDVELRCDPISGHTALYWYRQSLGQGLEFLIYFQGNSAPDKSGLPSDRFSAERTGGSVSTLTIQRTQQEDSAVYLCASSQQPQFSYGYTFGSGTRLTVV.

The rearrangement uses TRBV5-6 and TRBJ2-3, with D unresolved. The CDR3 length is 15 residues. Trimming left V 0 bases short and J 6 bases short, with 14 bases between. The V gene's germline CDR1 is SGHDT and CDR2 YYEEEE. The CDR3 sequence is CASSLVTRDGDTQYF. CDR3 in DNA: TGTGCCAGCAGCTTGGTGACCCGCGACGGTGATACGCAGTATTTT. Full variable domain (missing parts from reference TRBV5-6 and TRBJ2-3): DAGVTQSPTHLIKTRGQQVTLRCSPKSGHDTVSWYQQALGQGPQFIFQYYEEEERQRGNFPDRFSGHQFPNYSSELNVNALLLGDSALYLCASSLVTRDGDTQYFGPGTRLTVL.